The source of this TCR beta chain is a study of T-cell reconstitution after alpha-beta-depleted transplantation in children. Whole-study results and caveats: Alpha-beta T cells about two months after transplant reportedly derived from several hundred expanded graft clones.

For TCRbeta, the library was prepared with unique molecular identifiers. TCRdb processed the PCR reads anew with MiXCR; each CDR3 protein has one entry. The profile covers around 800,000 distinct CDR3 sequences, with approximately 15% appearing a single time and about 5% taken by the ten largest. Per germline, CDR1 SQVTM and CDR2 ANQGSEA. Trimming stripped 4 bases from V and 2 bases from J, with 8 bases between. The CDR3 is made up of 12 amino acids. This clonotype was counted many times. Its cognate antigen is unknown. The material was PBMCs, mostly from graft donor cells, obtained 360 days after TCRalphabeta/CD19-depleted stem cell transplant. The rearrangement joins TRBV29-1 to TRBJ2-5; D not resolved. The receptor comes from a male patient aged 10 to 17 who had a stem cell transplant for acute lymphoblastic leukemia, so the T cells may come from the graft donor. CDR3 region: CSVGFPQETQYF. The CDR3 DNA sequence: TGCAGCGTTGGATTCCCTCAAGAGACCCAGTACTTC.